These 22 T cell receptor beta chains originate from one sample sequenced in a study of T cells after yellow fever vaccination. TCRdb passed the 5' RACE reads through MiXCR, listing each CDR3 protein once. The sample carries hundreds of thousands of distinct CDR3 sequences, 7.5% to 9% recorded once. The sample in question was PBMCs, obtained on the day of the first yellow fever vaccination. The receptor source for this set is a man aged 18 to 30 who received the YFV17D yellow fever vaccine.

This clonotype was seen only a few times. The rearrangement uses TRBV7-8 and TRBJ1-5; D is unclear. With 5 bases removed from V and 9 bases from J, the gap between germline ends came to 17 bases. The CDR3 is 14 amino acids. CDR1 SGHVS and CDR2 FQNEAQ come from the germline V gene. In DNA, the CDR3 is TGTGCCAGCAGCGTTGATCGGGTGTATTTGCCCCAGCATTTT. Translation: CASSVDRVYLPQHF.

The genes are TRBV5-8 and TRBJ2-5; TRBD2 agrees at 8 bases. The CDR3 covers 17 residues. The ends lost 0 bases at V and 4 bases at J; junction bases unmatched: 11. CDR1 SGHTS and CDR2 YDEGEE come from the germline V gene. In nucleotides, the CDR3 is TGTGCCAGCAGCTTGGCAGGTGTGGCGGGGGGTAGAGAGACCCAGTACTTC. This gives the protein CASSLAGVAGGRETQYF.

The chain uses TRBV10-3 and TRBJ2-2, with 7 bases lining up with TRBD2. The CDR3 totals 13 residues. With 8 bases clipped from V and 1 base from J, the junction kept 1 base outside the gene matches. Germline values: CDR1 ENHRY, CDR2 SYGVKD. As DNA, the CDR3 is TGTGCCATCGGGGGGGGGAACACCGGGGAGCTGTTTTTT. This translates into CAIGGGNTGELFF.

The J gene is TRBJ1-6, the V gene TRBV7-2, with a weak D call TRBD1 (5 bases). CDR1 and CDR2 from the germline V gene are SGHTA and FQGNSA. The CDR3 has 14 amino acids. Trimming left V 3 bases short and J 6 bases short, with 9 bases between. The chain's CDR3 is CASSLGLSNSPLHF. DNA of the CDR3: TGTGCCAGCAGCTTGGGACTGTCTAATTCACCCCTCCACTTT.

The chain joins TRBV9 to TRBJ2-2, with 8 bases lining up with TRBD1. There are 15 residues in the CDR3. Trimming took 4 bases from V and 1 from J; bases not matched to a gene: 3. From germline, CDR1 is SGDLS and CDR2 YYNGEE. The CDR3 here is CASSRQGLNTGELFF. The DNA for the CDR3 is TGTGCCAGCAGCAGACAGGGGCTGAACACCGGGGAGCTGTTTTTT.

The chain has TRBV20-1 and TRBJ1-4; tentative D call: TRBD1 (5 bases). V was clipped by 0 bases and J by 5 bases, with 13 bases between them. The V gene's germline CDR1 is DFQATT and CDR2 SNEGSKA (reference sequence). This CDR3 is built from 15 residues. The CDR3 region is CSARDLGGINEKLFF. The CDR3 DNA sequence: TGCAGTGCTAGAGATCTCGGGGGGATCAATGAAAAACTGTTTTTT.

This clonotype was counted only a few times. The genes are TRBV18 and TRBJ2-2; perhaps TRBD2 as D (7 bases). The CDR3 consists of 16 residues. Germline V gene data show CDR1 as KGHSH and CDR2 as LQKENI. V was cut by 4 bases and J by 6 bases, with 18 bases left in between. The chain's CDR3 is CASSLPSGGGAGELFF. Here the CDR3 DNA reads TGTGCCAGCTCACTCCCATCGGGGGGCGGCGCCGGGGAGCTGTTTTTT.

In this sample, this clonotype turned up many times. The rearrangement joins TRBV3-1 to TRBJ1-1, with a possible D match to TRBD1 (5 bases). Germline CDR1 LGHDT, CDR2 YNNKEL (reference sequence). The CDR3 contains 13 residues. Trimming shortened V by 8 bases and J by 5 bases, and 15 bases separated the two germline ends. This CDR3 reads CASGFGRTTEAFF. The CDR3 nucleotides read TGTGCCAGCGGCTTTGGCAGGACAACTGAAGCTTTCTTT.

This clonotype was picked up many times. The genes are TRBV28 and TRBJ2-2; 7 positions match TRBD2. CDR1 and CDR2 (germline): MDHEN, SYDVKM. The CDR3 is 15 residues long. V shed 6 bases and J 0 bases; nucleotides not matched to a gene: 4. The DNA of the CDR3 is TGTGCCAGCAGCCGCACTAGCGCGAACACCGGGGAGCTGTTTTTT. Protein sequence: CASSRTSANTGELFF.

The chain joins TRBV5-6 to TRBJ1-4; no firm D call. The CDR3 covers 16 residues. Germline CDR1 is SGHDT and CDR2 is YYEEEE. V was pared by 4 bases and J by 0 bases, with 13 bases between. CDR3 in amino acids: CASSPGIGATNEKLFF. The CDR3, as DNA: TGTGCCAGCAGCCCAGGAATAGGAGCAACTAATGAAAAACTGTTTTTT.

The chain is built from TRBV28 and TRBJ2-5; 8 bases map to TRBD2. Germline assignment: CDR1 MDHEN and CDR2 SYDVKM. The CDR3 consists of 15 residues. With V trimmed by 11 bases and J by 0 bases, 11 bases remained unmatched. The CDR3 is CAASRGGGYQETQYF. The CDR3 DNA reads TGTGCCGCGAGTCGAGGCGGGGGGTACCAAGAGACCCAGTACTTC.

The J gene is TRBJ1-2, the V gene TRBV11-2; 7 nucleotides match TRBD1. The V gene's germline CDR1 is SGHAT and CDR2 FQNNGV. V dropped 2 bases and J dropped 7; count of bases not matched to a gene: 10. This CDR3 is built from 15 residues. The CDR3 region is CASSLPRQGEGGYTF. The CDR3 DNA reads as TGTGCCAGCAGCTTACCCCGACAGGGTGAGGGTGGCTACACCTTC.

CDR3 bases: TGTGCCAGCTCACCACGGGCGCGGGAGCCCGAGCAGTACGTC. Amino acids: CASSPRAREPEQYV. V is TRBV18 and J is TRBJ2-7, with TRBD2 matching 7 bases. This CDR3 has 14 amino acids. The V and J ends lost 1 base and 6 bases, in that order; junction bases with no gene match: 6. Germline V gives CDR1 KGHSH, CDR2 LQKENI.

This chain links TRBV5-6 with TRBJ1-2; maybe TRBD1 (5 bases). This CDR3 contains 13 residues. Germline V lookup: CDR1 SGHDT, CDR2 YYEEEE. V was shortened by 4 bases and J by 4 bases, with 11 bases between the two germline ends. The CDR3 nucleotides are TGTGCCAGCAGCCTCAGGGACCCCTATGGCTACACCTTC. Its translation is CASSLRDPYGYTF.

The V and J genes are TRBV7-2 and TRBJ2-7; 7 bases fit TRBD2. J lost 4 bases, V lost 4 bases, and 4 bases had no gene match. This CDR3 comprises 13 residues. CDR1 is SGHTA, CDR2 FQGNSA, per germline. As DNA, the CDR3 is TGTGCCAGCAGCTGGACTAGTCGGTACGAGCAGTACTTC. Translation: CASSWTSRYEQYF.

This clonotype was seen a handful of times. The chain carries TRBV4-1 and TRBJ2-1; D possibly corresponds to TRBD2 (5 bases). The V end lost 3 bases, the J end lost 3 bases, and 9 bases lay between the germline ends. CDR3 length equals 14 residues. The germline V gene encodes CDR1 MGHRA and CDR2 YSYEKL. The CDR3 DNA reads TGCGCCAGCAGCCAGGGAGCCAACTACAATGAGCAGTTCTTC. This codes for CASSQGANYNEQFF.

This clonotype has at least ten counts. The chain is built from TRBV12-3 or TRBV12-4 and TRBJ1-2; D may be TRBD1 (5 bases). The CDR3 spans 14 residues. V was shortened by 2 bases and J by 4 bases, with 11 bases between the two germline ends. This CDR3 is CASSLNSGTYGYTF. The CDR3 nucleotides read TGTGCCAGCAGTTTAAACAGCGGGACCTATGGCTACACCTTC.

The chain couples TRBV12-3 or TRBV12-4 to TRBJ1-3, with TRBD1 matching 8 bases. With V trimmed by 3 bases and J by 4 bases, 5 bases remained unmatched. This CDR3 comprises 15 residues. As DNA, the CDR3 is TGTGCCAGCAGTTTGACGGACAGGGCCGGAAACACCATATATTTT. It translates to CASSLTDRAGNTIYF.

This chain links TRBV29-1 with TRBJ2-5; possibly TRBD2 for D (7 bases). Germline CDR1 and CDR2: SQVTM and ANQGSEA. Trimming removed 3 bases from V and 7 bases from J, with 18 bases in between. The CDR3 is 14 amino acids. The chain's CDR3 is CSVERGGSLGTQYF. DNA for the CDR3: TGCAGCGTTGAGAGGGGGGGTTCCCTGGGGACCCAGTACTTC.

The rearrangement joins TRBV20-1 to TRBJ2-7, with a tentative D call TRBD1 (5 bases). Per germline, CDR1 DFQATT and CDR2 SNEGSKA (reference sequence). There are 13 residues in the CDR3. V was pared by 3 bases and J by 2 bases, with 11 bases between. The chain's CDR3 is CSASLDIPYEQYF. The CDR3 nucleotides read TGCAGTGCTAGTTTGGACATACCCTACGAGCAGTACTTC.

This clonotype was counted only a few times. This chain joins TRBV5-1 and TRBJ1-1, with D possibly being TRBD1 (5 bases). The V gene's germline CDR1 is SGHRS and CDR2 YFSETQ. This CDR3 region has 15 residues. V was shortened by 0 bases and J by 0 bases, with 9 bases between the two germline ends. In nucleotides, the CDR3 is TGCGCCAGCAGCTTGGTGGGGACGGTGAACACTGAAGCTTTCTTT. It yields the protein CASSLVGTVNTEAFF. The entire variable domain, with the rest obtained from reference TRBV5-1 and TRBJ1-1, is as follows: KAGVTQTPRYLIKTRGQQVTLSCSPISGHRSVSWYQQTPGQGLQFLFEYFSETQRNKGNFPGRFSGRQFSNSRSEMNVSTLELGDSALYLCASSLVGTVNTEAFFGQGTRLTVV.

This clonotype was seen repeatedly, ten times or more. The chain is built from TRBV7-2 and TRBJ2-3; D remains unclear. Germline V gene data show CDR1 as SGHTA and CDR2 as FQGNSA. CDR3 length: 14 amino acids. V shed 5 bases and J shed 6 bases, with 15 bases lying between them. The CDR3 here is CASSPTRWTDTQYF. Here the CDR3 DNA reads TGTGCCAGCAGCCCGACCAGGTGGACGGATACGCAGTATTTT. Filled out from reference TRBV7-2 and TRBJ2-3, the complete variable domain reads GAGVSQSPSNKVTEKGKDVELRCDPISGHTALYWYRQSLGQGLEFLIYFQGNSAPDKSGLPSDRFSAERTGGSVSTLTIQRTQQEDSAVYLCASSPTRWTDTQYFGPGTRLTVL.